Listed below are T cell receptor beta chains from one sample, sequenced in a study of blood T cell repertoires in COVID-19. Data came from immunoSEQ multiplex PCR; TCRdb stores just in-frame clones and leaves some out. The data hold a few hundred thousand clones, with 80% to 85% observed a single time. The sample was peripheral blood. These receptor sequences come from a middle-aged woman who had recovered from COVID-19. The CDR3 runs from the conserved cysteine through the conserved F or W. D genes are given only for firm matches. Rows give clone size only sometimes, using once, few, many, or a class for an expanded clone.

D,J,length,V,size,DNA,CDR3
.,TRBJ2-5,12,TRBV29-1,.,TGCAGCGTTGTCGGGGTGAAGGTGACCCAGTACTTC,CSVVGVKVTQYF
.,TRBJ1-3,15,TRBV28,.,TGTGCCAGCAGTTTAGGATGGGCTGACGGAAACACCATATATTTT,CASSLGWADGNTIYF
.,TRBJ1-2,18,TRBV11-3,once,TGTGCCAGCAGCTTATTGCGTTCAGGGCCAAACCTGAACTATGGCTACACCTTC,CASSLLRSGPNLNYGYTF
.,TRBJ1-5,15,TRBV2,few,TGTGCCAGCAGGGAGGGTCCTTATAGCAATCAGCCCCAGCATTTT,CASREGPYSNQPQHF
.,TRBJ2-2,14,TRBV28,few,TGTGCCAGCACCAGACTAACGAACACCGGGGAGCTGTTTTTT,CASTRLTNTGELFF
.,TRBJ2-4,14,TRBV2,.,TGTGCCAGCACGGATGGCGGTGCCAAAAACATTCAGTACTTC,CASTDGGAKNIQYF
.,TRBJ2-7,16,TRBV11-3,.,TGTGCCAGCAGCTTAGACTATGGGGCAGACATCTACGAGCAGTACTTC,CASSLDYGADIYEQYF
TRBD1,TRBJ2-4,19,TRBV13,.,TGTGCCAGCAGCTCCACCCGGGACAGGGTTATTGCGGCCAAAAACATTCAGTACTTC,CASSSTRDRVIAAKNIQYF
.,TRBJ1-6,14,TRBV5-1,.,TGCGCCAGCAGCCTCCGGACACCTCTTACACCCCTCCACTTT,CASSLRTPLTPLHF
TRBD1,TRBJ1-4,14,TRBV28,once,TGTGCCAGCGGCCGGGACAGGGAGGTCGAAAAACTGTTTTTT,CASGRDREVEKLFF
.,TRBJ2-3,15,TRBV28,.,TGTGCCAGCAGTTTGGCAGGGGCGAACACAGATACGCAGTATTTT,CASSLAGANTDTQYF
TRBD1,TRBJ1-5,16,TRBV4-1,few,TGCGCCAGCAGCCACGCTCAACAGGGGCTCTATCAGCCCCAGCATTTT,CASSHAQQGLYQPQHF
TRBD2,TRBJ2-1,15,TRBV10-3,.,TGTGCCATCAGTGTGCAACGGGGGGGCCTCAATGAGCAGTTCTTC,CAISVQRGGLNEQFF
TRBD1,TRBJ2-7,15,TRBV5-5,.,TGTGCCAGCAGCCCCCGGAGACAGGGGTCCTACGAGCAGTACTTC,CASSPRRQGSYEQYF
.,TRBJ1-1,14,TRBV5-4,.,TGTGCCAGCAGCTTGGGAGGAGGGAACACTGAAGCTTTCTTT,CASSLGGGNTEAFF
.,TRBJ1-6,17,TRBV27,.,TGTGCCAGCAGTAGCGGGACCCCGAGCTCCTATAATTCACCCCTCCACTTT,CASSSGTPSSYNSPLHF
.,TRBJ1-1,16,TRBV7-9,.,TGTGCCAGCAGCGGGGGGGCGGGGATCGTCGACACTGAAGCTTTCTTT,CASSGGAGIVDTEAFF
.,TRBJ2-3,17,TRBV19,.,TGTGCCAGTAGTATCCCCACCACGGTTTCCATCACAGATACGCAGTATTTT,CASSIPTTVSITDTQYF
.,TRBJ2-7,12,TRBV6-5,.,TGTGCCAGCACGTCATCAGGGTACGAGCAGTACTTC,CASTSSGYEQYF
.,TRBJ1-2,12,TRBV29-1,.,TGCAGCGTTGCTATGGCTAACTATGGCTACACCTTC,CSVAMANYGYTF
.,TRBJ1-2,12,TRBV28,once,TGTGCCAGCACCAGACAGGTCGACGGCTACACCTTC,CASTRQVDGYTF
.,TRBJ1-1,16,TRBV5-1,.,TGCGCCAGCAGCTGGGGGATGTTTCGCGGGGGAACTGAAGCTTTCTTT,CASSWGMFRGGTEAFF
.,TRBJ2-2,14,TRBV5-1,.,TGCGCCAGCAGCTTGAACGGGGAACCCGGGGAGCTGTTTTTT,CASSLNGEPGELFF
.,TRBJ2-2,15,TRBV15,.,TGTGCCACCAGCAGTACAGGGCTAGGGGCCGGGGAGCTGTTTTTT,CATSSTGLGAGELFF
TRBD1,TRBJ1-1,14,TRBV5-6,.,TGTGCCAGCAGCTTGGGGACAGGACACACTGAAGCTTTCTTT,CASSLGTGHTEAFF
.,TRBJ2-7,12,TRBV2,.,TGTGCCACCTCGACAGAAGGCTACGAGCAGTACTTC,CATSTEGYEQYF
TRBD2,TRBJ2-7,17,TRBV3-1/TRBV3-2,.,TGTGCCAGCAGCCAAGACGGGGGGGACTGGGGTGCCTGGGAGCAGTACTTC,CASSQDGGDWGAWEQYF
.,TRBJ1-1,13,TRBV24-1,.,TGTGCCACCAATACGGGAACGAACACTGAAGCTTTCTTT,CATNTGTNTEAFF